The rows below give T cell receptor beta chains drawn from one sample of a study of T-cell reconstitution after alpha-beta-depleted transplantation in children. TCRdb reprocessed the PCR reads via MiXCR and lists one record per CDR3 protein. Of approximately 490,000 distinct CDR3 sequences in the sample, approximately 10% are singletons; the top ten hold around 2.2%. The input for sequencing was PBMCs, taken before TCRalphabeta/CD19-depleted stem cell transplant. The receptors were sampled from a child younger than 10 with inherited bone marrow failure, due to receive a stem cell transplant. CDR3s include the opening cysteine and the closing phenylalanine or tryptophan. Fields, in order: CDR3 length, D gene, J gene, V gene, CDR3 protein. The D gene is left open where the match is weak.

len: 11; d_gene: -; j_gene: TRBJ1-1; v_gene: TRBV3-1; CDR3aa: CASSRLNEAFF
len: 15; d_gene: -; j_gene: TRBJ1-4; v_gene: TRBV20-1; CDR3aa: CSARDLGGASEKLFF
len: 17; d_gene: TRBD1; j_gene: TRBJ1-1; v_gene: TRBV4-2; CDR3aa: CASSQAYTGGRNTEAFF
len: 15; d_gene: TRBD2; j_gene: TRBJ2-1; v_gene: TRBV20-1; CDR3aa: CSVRWGGSSYNEQFF
len: 14; d_gene: -; j_gene: TRBJ2-3; v_gene: TRBV15; CDR3aa: CATSRDRGTDTQYF
len: 14; d_gene: -; j_gene: TRBJ1-1; v_gene: TRBV4-2; CDR3aa: CASSEETVNTEAFF
len: 16; d_gene: TRBD2; j_gene: TRBJ2-7; v_gene: TRBV7-2; CDR3aa: CASSRQPSTSGYEQYF
len: 14; d_gene: TRBD2; j_gene: TRBJ2-5; v_gene: TRBV5-6; CDR3aa: CASSPAAGGETQYF
len: 14; d_gene: -; j_gene: TRBJ2-1; v_gene: TRBV28; CDR3aa: CASSFGFPYNEQFF
len: 16; d_gene: -; j_gene: TRBJ2-1; v_gene: TRBV5-1; CDR3aa: CASSLGRFNGGNEQFF
len: 12; d_gene: TRBD1; j_gene: TRBJ2-1; v_gene: TRBV29-1; CDR3aa: CSADPQGTHQFF
len: 15; d_gene: TRBD2; j_gene: TRBJ2-3; v_gene: TRBV28; CDR3aa: CASSLSGTTSLGQYF
len: 17; d_gene: TRBD2; j_gene: TRBJ2-1; v_gene: TRBV7-9; CDR3aa: CASTGVGRLAGGNEQFF
len: 15; d_gene: -; j_gene: TRBJ2-2; v_gene: TRBV6-2/TRBV6-3; CDR3aa: CASSPPTANTGELFF
len: 12; d_gene: -; j_gene: TRBJ2-7; v_gene: TRBV19; CDR3aa: CASASLGVEQYF
len: 15; d_gene: -; j_gene: TRBJ1-5; v_gene: TRBV20-1; CDR3aa: CSARAVTGGGEPQHF
len: 16; d_gene: TRBD1; j_gene: TRBJ2-7; v_gene: TRBV20-1; CDR3aa: CSARSNRGQATYEQYF
len: 14; d_gene: -; j_gene: TRBJ2-3; v_gene: TRBV9; CDR3aa: CASSVIPLTDTQYF
len: 14; d_gene: -; j_gene: TRBJ2-7; v_gene: TRBV6-1; CDR3aa: CASSGTGTIYEQYF
len: 15; d_gene: TRBD2; j_gene: TRBJ2-5; v_gene: TRBV4-2; CDR3aa: CASSQEAGNQETQYF
len: 13; d_gene: TRBD1; j_gene: TRBJ2-7; v_gene: TRBV20-1; CDR3aa: CSAPGQGGYEQYF
len: 16; d_gene: TRBD2; j_gene: TRBJ2-2; v_gene: TRBV12-3/TRBV12-4; CDR3aa: CASSLGTSGSTGELFF
len: 13; d_gene: TRBD2; j_gene: TRBJ2-7; v_gene: TRBV7-9; CDR3aa: CAILAAPSYEQYF
len: 15; d_gene: -; j_gene: TRBJ2-1; v_gene: TRBV2; CDR3aa: CASSEVWPPYNEQFF
len: 16; d_gene: -; j_gene: TRBJ1-4; v_gene: TRBV7-2; CDR3aa: CASSLALWEATEKLFF
len: 15; d_gene: TRBD1; j_gene: TRBJ1-1; v_gene: TRBV5-1; CDR3aa: CASSLEGQGATEAFF
len: 18; d_gene: TRBD2; j_gene: TRBJ2-5; v_gene: TRBV4-2; CDR3aa: CASSQDRREGFGSETQYF
len: 13; d_gene: TRBD1; j_gene: TRBJ2-5; v_gene: TRBV12-3/TRBV12-4; CDR3aa: CASRRGQEETQYF
len: 17; d_gene: TRBD2; j_gene: TRBJ2-1; v_gene: TRBV3-1; CDR3aa: CASSQDTAGGPTNEQFF
len: 16; d_gene: TRBD1; j_gene: TRBJ2-7; v_gene: TRBV5-5; CDR3aa: CASSRATGGISYEQYF
len: 13; d_gene: -; j_gene: TRBJ2-3; v_gene: TRBV7-2; CDR3aa: CASSLPMPDTQYF
len: 16; d_gene: TRBD2; j_gene: TRBJ2-3; v_gene: TRBV4-3; CDR3aa: CASSQRAGGPTDTQYF
len: 15; d_gene: -; j_gene: TRBJ2-7; v_gene: TRBV2; CDR3aa: CASSEAPDGPYEQYF
len: 13; d_gene: -; j_gene: TRBJ2-7; v_gene: TRBV28; CDR3aa: CASQGQGPYEQYF
len: 13; d_gene: -; j_gene: TRBJ1-2; v_gene: TRBV29-1; CDR3aa: CSVESRADYGYTF
len: 16; d_gene: TRBD2; j_gene: TRBJ2-1; v_gene: TRBV20-1; CDR3aa: CSARSLAGSSYNEQFF
len: 15; d_gene: TRBD1; j_gene: TRBJ1-1; v_gene: TRBV20-1; CDR3aa: CSANPPGQGNTEAFF
len: 13; d_gene: TRBD1; j_gene: TRBJ1-1; v_gene: TRBV5-1; CDR3aa: CASSRQGDVEAFF
len: 16; d_gene: TRBD1; j_gene: TRBJ2-2; v_gene: TRBV5-1; CDR3aa: CASSLGRDRAYGELFF
len: 14; d_gene: -; j_gene: TRBJ2-5; v_gene: TRBV6-5; CDR3aa: CASSYDDRQETQYF
len: 11; d_gene: -; j_gene: TRBJ2-7; v_gene: TRBV7-8; CDR3aa: CASSLNNEQYF
len: 13; d_gene: -; j_gene: TRBJ2-5; v_gene: TRBV7-2; CDR3aa: CASSLSGAETQYF
len: 13; d_gene: -; j_gene: TRBJ2-1; v_gene: TRBV28; CDR3aa: CASSFRVNNEQFF
len: 15; d_gene: -; j_gene: TRBJ1-1; v_gene: TRBV12-3/TRBV12-4; CDR3aa: CASRSNRAPNTEAFF
len: 14; d_gene: -; j_gene: TRBJ1-2; v_gene: TRBV9; CDR3aa: CASSVGRVDYGYTF
len: 14; d_gene: -; j_gene: TRBJ2-7; v_gene: TRBV20-1; CDR3aa: CSARDYLYSYEQYF
len: 16; d_gene: -; j_gene: TRBJ1-4; v_gene: TRBV4-1; CDR3aa: CASSQVRGRVGEKLFF
len: 13; d_gene: -; j_gene: TRBJ2-5; v_gene: TRBV18; CDR3aa: CASSPAPQETQYF
len: 15; d_gene: -; j_gene: TRBJ2-2; v_gene: TRBV12-3/TRBV12-4; CDR3aa: CASSPGVPNTGELFF
len: 12; d_gene: -; j_gene: TRBJ2-7; v_gene: TRBV7-9; CDR3aa: CASSLKGGEQYF
len: 19; d_gene: TRBD1; j_gene: TRBJ2-7; v_gene: TRBV12-3/TRBV12-4; CDR3aa: CASSLSLFRWGQGSYEQYF
len: 14; d_gene: -; j_gene: TRBJ2-5; v_gene: TRBV10-3; CDR3aa: CAISESPATGAQYF
len: 19; d_gene: TRBD2; j_gene: TRBJ2-1; v_gene: TRBV28; CDR3aa: CASSSSSGRAWSSYNEQFF
len: 12; d_gene: -; j_gene: TRBJ2-3; v_gene: TRBV5-1; CDR3aa: CASSRQIDTQYF
len: 14; d_gene: -; j_gene: TRBJ1-3; v_gene: TRBV5-1; CDR3aa: CASSLKESGNTIYF
len: 15; d_gene: -; j_gene: TRBJ2-7; v_gene: TRBV30; CDR3aa: CAWSSLGVVGYEQYF
len: 15; d_gene: TRBD1; j_gene: TRBJ2-5; v_gene: TRBV5-1; CDR3aa: CASSPRTGGQETQYF